The 27 T cell receptor beta chains below were found in one sample sequenced in a study of T cells expressing NK-cell markers (dated by TCRdb to the early 2020s). The method was 5' RACE. The reads were generated on an Illumina HiSeq 2000. Once TCRdb had reprocessed the reads, it stored one entry per CDR3 protein sequence and supplied no DNA. This sample's table carries 400,000 to 450,000 distinct CDR3 sequences. Of the sample, 7.3% is held by the ten largest clones. Sequenced sample: blood T cells: a sorted CD56 or NKG2C T cell subset, CD4+ or CD8+ T cells, or bulk PBMC T cells (not recorded which). The receptor source for this set is a woman aged 18-70 years in good health.

The chain combines TRBV7-8 with TRBJ2-7; without DNA, the TCRdb call of TRBD1 cannot be checked. This CDR3 contains 16 residues. CDR1 is SGHVS, CDR2 FQNEAQ, per germline. The CDR3 here is CASSKKDAGPSYEQYF.

This sequence joins TRBV5-1 and TRBJ1-1. There are 18 residues in the CDR3. The germline gives CDR1 SGHRS, CDR2 YFSETQ. CDR3 sequence reads: CASSLSSGTGFGYTEAFF. Looking up the rest from reference TRBV5-1 and TRBJ1-1 gives the full variable domain: KAGVTQTPRYLIKTRGQQVTLSCSPISGHRSVSWYQQTPGQGLQFLFEYFSETQRNKGNFPGRFSGRQFSNSRSEMNVSTLELGDSALYLCASSLSSGTGFGYTEAFFGQGTRLTVV.

J is TRBJ2-3 and V is TRBV10-3; the TRBD2 assignment by TCRdb is unverifiable without DNA. CDR3 length: 14 residues. Looked up from germline, CDR1 is ENHRY and CDR2 is SYGVKD. The CDR3 here is CATRGEVVSDTQYF.

The chain recombines TRBV6-2 or TRBV6-3 with TRBJ2-2. Per the germline V gene, CDR1 is MNHEY and CDR2 is SVGEGT. This CDR3 region has 15 residues. The CDR3 is CASSYVNDFGGELFF.

J is TRBJ2-1 and V is TRBV29-1; the D call from TCRdb, TRBD1, cannot be confirmed without DNA. This CDR3 comprises 18 residues. Germline assignment: CDR1 SQVTM and CDR2 ANQGSEA. CDR3 in amino acids: CSVESFPGQGASYNEQFF.

The chain is built from TRBV4-2 and TRBJ2-1; checking the TCRdb D call of TRBD2 is not possible without DNA. Germline values: CDR1 LGHNA, CDR2 YNFKEQ. The CDR3 is made up of 18 amino acids. The CDR3 loop is CASSQENVGGRVTTEQFF.

The chain combines TRBV28 with TRBJ1-1; TCRdb designates TRBD1, a call that cannot be tested without DNA. The CDR3 has 17 residues. The germline V gene has CDR1 MDHEN and CDR2 SYDVKM. This CDR3 is CASRSLMIDRVNTEAFF.

This chain joins TRBV5-6 and TRBJ1-6. The CDR3 runs 17 residues. Germline CDR1 is SGHDT and CDR2 is YYEEEE. Here the CDR3 reads CASSLASGGNGDSPLHF.

This chain's CDR3 is CASSSGQGSNQPQHF. The rearrangement joins TRBV7-2 to TRBJ1-5; absent DNA, TCRdb's TRBD1 call cannot be checked. The CDR3 spans 15 residues. The V gene's germline CDR1 is SGHTA and CDR2 FQGNSA.

The chain employs TRBV20-1 and TRBJ1-5. The CDR3 consists of 13 residues. From germline, CDR1 is DFQATT and CDR2 SNEGSKA (reference sequence). CDR3 in amino acids: CSANRQGNQPQHF.

The chain uses TRBV20-1 and TRBJ1-4; TCRdb reports TRBD1, a call that lacks DNA to check it against. The CDR3 is 13 amino acids. Germline values: CDR1 DFQATT, CDR2 SNEGSKA (reference sequence). CDR3 residues: CSAPDRGNEKLFF.

V is TRBV12-3 or TRBV12-4 and J is TRBJ1-3; TCRdb's D gene call, TRBD1, goes unchecked for lack of DNA. The CDR3 loop spans 16 amino acids. CDR3 amino acids: CASSPRDRTSGNTIYF.

CDR3 residues: CASSGTGTGNQPQHF. V is TRBV25-1 and J is TRBJ1-5; TCRdb selects TRBD1, and the lack of DNA leaves this call unchecked. The CDR3 is 15 amino acids. CDR1 is MGHDK and CDR2 is SYGVNS in the germline V gene.

The CDR3 protein is CATTTTNEKLFF. The rearrangement uses TRBV10-2 and TRBJ1-4. Per the germline V gene, CDR1 is WSHSY and CDR2 is SAAADI. CDR3 length: 12 residues.

V gene TRBV5-1 combines with J gene TRBJ1-1. CDR1 and CDR2 (germline): SGHRS, YFSETQ. The CDR3 covers 13 residues. The CDR3 spells CASSPTEAGNAFF.

The chain couples TRBV3-1 to TRBJ2-7; TCRdb designates TRBD1, a call that cannot be tested without DNA. The CDR3 is 15 amino acids. The germline V gene has CDR1 LGHDT and CDR2 YNNKEL (reference sequence). CDR3 protein: CASSPSRGGTYEQYF.

This chain uses TRBV3-1 with TRBJ1-1; TCRdb indicates TRBD1, and absent DNA this call remains unverified. In germline, CDR1 is LGHDT, CDR2 YNNKEL (reference sequence). The CDR3 consists of 12 residues. CDR3 amino acids: CASRANRGEAFF.

CDR3 region: CATSLGTSGYNEQFF. V usage is TRBV24-1 and J usage is TRBJ2-1; no DNA is available, so the TRBD2 call from TCRdb remains unchecked. Germline values: CDR1 KGHDR, CDR2 SFDVKD. This CDR3 is 15 amino acids long.

The chain uses TRBV27 and TRBJ2-5; TCRdb selects TRBD2, and the lack of DNA leaves this call unchecked. The CDR3 has 14 amino acids. Germline V gene data show CDR1 as MNHEY and CDR2 as SMNVEV (reference sequence). CDR3 region: CAGSRIAVLETQYF.

This chain connects TRBV5-1 to TRBJ1-1; TCRdb returns TRBD1, unconfirmable since there is no DNA. This CDR3 is built from 14 residues. The germline CDR1 and CDR2 sequences are SGHRS and YFSETQ. This CDR3 is CASSLTGANTEAFF.

The chain joins TRBV5-6 to TRBJ2-1; without DNA, the TCRdb call of TRBD1 cannot be checked. The CDR3 is 16 amino acids. Germline assignment: CDR1 SGHDT and CDR2 YYEEEE. CDR3 residues: CASGLRSRTRYNEQFF.

The chain couples TRBV29-1 to TRBJ2-1; the D call of TRBD2 rests on TCRdb alone, since no DNA is present to check it. This CDR3 is built from 15 residues. Germline CDR1 SQVTM, CDR2 ANQGSEA. CDR3 in amino acids: CSVHLEDFSYNEQFF.

The V gene is TRBV11-2, the J gene TRBJ1-2. CDR3 size: 14 residues. The germline CDR1 and CDR2 sequences are SGHAT and FQNNGV. This CDR3 is CASSSDASSGGYTF.

The chain links TRBV27 to TRBJ2-3. Germline CDR1 MNHEY, CDR2 SMNVEV (reference sequence). The CDR3 length is 14 residues. The CDR3 reads CASSFLGGADTQYF.

V is TRBV6-1 and J is TRBJ1-2; the D call of TRBD1 rests on TCRdb alone, since no DNA is present to check it. Germline CDR1 MNHNS, CDR2 SASEGT. The CDR3 sequence is 15 residues long. The CDR3 sequence is CASSELTGAGYGYTF.

This sequence joins TRBV18 and TRBJ2-2. The CDR3 loop spans 14 amino acids. Per the germline V gene, CDR1 is KGHSH and CDR2 is LQKENI. This CDR3 reads CASSPRKDTGELFF.

The V gene is TRBV4-2, the J gene TRBJ2-3; TCRdb's D call, TRBD1, is unchecked because there is no DNA. Germline CDR1 reads LGHNA; CDR2 reads YNFKEQ. CDR3 length: 16 residues. The CDR3: CASSQRFGGGTDTQYF.